This T cell receptor (beta chain) was sequenced during a study of T cell changes during pregnancy in multiple sclerosis. The protocol was immunoSEQ multiplex PCR, while the TCRdb copy is restricted to in-frame clones and leaves out a portion. Of about 63,000 clones listed, roughly 92% were seen once; the top ten hold 3.2%. With V trimmed by 4 bases and J by 5 bases, 10 bases remained unmatched. CDR3 size: 17 residues. The germline CDR1 and CDR2 sequences are SNHLY and FYNNEI. This chain links TRBV2 with TRBJ2-3; TRBD2 aligns across 12 bases. The source was CD8+ T cells from peripheral blood mononuclear cells, collected in the second trimester of pregnancy. This TCR derives from a female donor with multiple sclerosis, enrolled in a pregnancy study. The CDR3, as DNA: TGTGCCAGCAGTGGGGAGGAGAGACTAGCGGGAGAAGATACGCAGTATTTT. Residues: CASSGEERLAGEDTQYF.